Listed below are T cell receptor beta chains from one sample, sequenced in a study. In TCRdb, the RT-PCR reads were re-called with MiXCR into one record per CDR3 protein. Here the sample spans 650,000 to 800,000 distinct CDR3 sequences, 13% to 15% being singletons. Sequencing input: memory CD4+ T cells from blood. Receptors were obtained from a female donor in good health, serving as a healthy control. The CDR3 runs from the conserved cysteine through the conserved F or W. Fields, in order: clone size, D gene, V gene, J gene, CDR3 DNA, CDR3 protein. The D gene is left open where the match is weak. Expanded clones are given a class, and other clones once, few, many or no size at all.

>-|TRBD2|TRBV7-3|TRBJ2-1
TGTGCCAGCAGCCCCGGACTAGCGCGCTACAATGAGCAGTTCTTC
CASSPGLARYNEQFF
>-|-|TRBV4-1|TRBJ1-5
TGCGCCAGCAGCCAAGGACCAAATCAGCCCCAGCATTTT
CASSQGPNQPQHF
>-|-|TRBV2|TRBJ2-5
TGTGCCAGCAGTGAATGGGGGGACCAAGAGACCCAGTACTTC
CASSEWGDQETQYF
>many|-|TRBV7-2|TRBJ1-1
TGTGCCAGCAGCCTTCGGACAGATAACACTGAAGCTTTCTTT
CASSLRTDNTEAFF
>many|-|TRBV5-6|TRBJ1-1
TGTGCCAGCAGCTTGGGGCAGCCGGAGATCACTGAAGCTTTCTTT
CASSLGQPEITEAFF
>many|TRBD1|TRBV15|TRBJ1-1
TGTGCCACCAGCACGAGGACAGGGGGCGCGGGGGTGAACACTGAAGCTTTCTTT
CATSTRTGGAGVNTEAFF
>-|-|TRBV6-5|TRBJ1-3
TGTGCCAGCAGTTACGCCCGGGGGGGTTCTGGAAACACCATATATTTT
CASSYARGGSGNTIYF
>few|-|TRBV2|TRBJ1-1
TGTGCCAGCAGTGAAGGGACATCTGAAGCTTTCTTT
CASSEGTSEAFF
>-|-|TRBV5-1|TRBJ2-1
TGCGCCAGCAACCCCCTCACGAGCTCCTACAATGAGCAGTTCTTC
CASNPLTSSYNEQFF
>-|TRBD1|TRBV20-1|TRBJ2-3
TGCAGTGCTAGTGTTCAGGGGGCCACAGATACGCAGTATTTT
CSASVQGATDTQYF
>few|-|TRBV20-1|TRBJ2-2
TGCAGTGTCACCCAAGGGGGGGCCGGGGAGCTGTTTTTT
CSVTQGGAGELFF
>many|-|TRBV5-6|TRBJ2-7
TGTGCCAGCACCTTGGGACGACAACTCGGCTACGAGCAGTACTTC
CASTLGRQLGYEQYF
>many|-|TRBV20-1|TRBJ2-7
TGCAGTGCTAGAGCGGGAGAGAGTGGGGAGCAGTACTTC
CSARAGESGEQYF
>-|-|TRBV5-1|TRBJ2-4
TGCGCCAGCAGCTTGGAAGGCAGGGAGAACATTCAGTACTTC
CASSLEGRENIQYF
>few|-|TRBV28|TRBJ2-5
TGTGCCAGCAGTCCCACCGCCGGGGAGACCCAGTACTTC
CASSPTAGETQYF
>-|TRBD1|TRBV20-1|TRBJ2-7
TGCAGTGCTAGAGATCCCACAGGGGCGACGGACGAGCAGTACTTC
CSARDPTGATDEQYF
>-|-|TRBV28|TRBJ1-2
TGTGCCAGCAGTTCCTCGGGGAGGGCTAACTATGGCTACACCTTC
CASSSSGRANYGYTF
>few|-|TRBV6-5|TRBJ2-3
TGTGCCAGCAGTTACGGGTCGGGACTTAGGGAAGGCACAGATACGCAGTATTTT
CASSYGSGLREGTDTQYF
>-|-|TRBV9|TRBJ2-1
TGTGCCAGCAGCGCCACCCGACTAGTCACATTGCCCGATGAGCAGTTCTTC
CASSATRLVTLPDEQFF
>-|TRBD2|TRBV7-3|TRBJ2-5
TGTGCCAGCAGTATGAGCGGGAGGGCCCGGGAGACCCAGTACTTC
CASSMSGRARETQYF
>few|-|TRBV4-3|TRBJ2-1
TGCGCCAGCAGCCAAGATCGACTTAAGGGGTCCAATGAGCAGTTCTTC
CASSQDRLKGSNEQFF
>few|-|TRBV7-3|TRBJ2-6
TGTGCCAGCAGACGGACCTCTGGGGCCAACGTCCTGACTTTC
CASRRTSGANVLTF
>few|-|TRBV11-2|TRBJ1-1
TGTGCCAGCAGCTTAATTGGACTGAGGGGGACTGAAGCTTTCTTT
CASSLIGLRGTEAFF
>many|TRBD1|TRBV4-1|TRBJ2-3
TGCGCCAGCAGCCAAGAGGACAGGGACACAGATACGCAGTATTTT
CASSQEDRDTDTQYF
>-|-|TRBV6-5|TRBJ1-1
TGTGCCAGCATCGCGGGGGGGTATAACACTGAAGCTTTCTTT
CASIAGGYNTEAFF
>few|-|TRBV20-1|TRBJ1-5
TGCAGTGCTTACTCGGTAAATCAGCCCCAGCATTTT
CSAYSVNQPQHF
>-|-|TRBV11-2|TRBJ2-5
TGTGCCAGCAGCTTAGAGGTTTCACCCCTACAAGAGACCCAGTACTTC
CASSLEVSPLQETQYF
>few|-|TRBV28|TRBJ1-6
TGTGCCAGCGGAACTCCGGACAGACCTAATTCACCCCTCCACTTT
CASGTPDRPNSPLHF